The 31 T cell receptor beta chains reported below all come from one sample, sequenced in a study of vaccination effects on CD4 cells after COVID-19. The assay was immunoSEQ multiplex PCR, and TCRdb's table has in-frame clones only and misses some. There are 25,000 to 30,000 clones in the sample; around 79% occur only once, and about 6.3% lies in the top ten. No antigens are known for them. Pools of viral peptides were used by the ViraFEST assay to expand antigen-specific CD4+ T cells ahead of sequencing. Cultured cells yielded isolated CD4+ T cells after about ten days. Participants completed two doses of the BNT162b2 or mRNA-1273 vaccine. The material sequenced was CD4+ T cells from PBMCs cultured with SARS-CoV-2 spike peptides, taken after COVID-19 vaccination. All receptors come from a human donor who received a COVID-19 vaccine. Some clones in this sample may be carry-over from other donors' samples.

V is TRBV6-2 or TRBV6-3 and J is TRBJ1-5; 10 positions match TRBD1. V shed 0 bases, J shed 0 bases, and the junction held 5 bases outside the gene matches. The CDR3 is 18 amino acids. The germline gives CDR1 MNHEY, CDR2 SVGEGT. CDR3 nucleotide sequence: TGTGCCAGCAGTTACTCCGTCGGGACAGGGGTTAGCAATCAGCCCCAGCATTTT. Protein product: CASSYSVGTGVSNQPQHF.

The rearrangement joins TRBV27 to TRBJ2-6; 7 positions match TRBD1. After removal of 0 bases from V and 0 bases from J, the junction contained 11 bases not matched to a gene. The CDR3 extends over 20 amino acids. CDR1 MNHEY and CDR2 SMNVEV come from the germline V gene (reference sequence). The CDR3 region is CASSLSRGARGTSGANVLTF. CDR3 in DNA: TGTGCCAGCAGTTTATCGAGAGGTGCCAGGGGGACCTCTGGGGCCAACGTCCTGACTTTC. The full variable domain, rest sourced from reference TRBV27 and TRBJ2-6, is EAQVTQNPRYLITVTGKKLTVTCSQNMNHEYMSWYRQDPGLGLRQIYYSMNVEVTDKGDVPEGYKVSRKEKRNFPLILESPSPNQTSLYFCASSLSRGARGTSGANVLTFGAGSRLTVL.

This chain uses TRBV29-1 with TRBJ2-3, with D tentatively TRBD1 (5 bases). Germline V CDR1 and CDR2: SQVTM, ANQGSEA. The V end was cut by 4 bases, the J end by 4 bases, with 9 bases between. This CDR3 has 12 residues. The CDR3 here is CSVVLQADTQYF. The CDR3 DNA reads as TGCAGCGTTGTACTACAGGCAGATACGCAGTATTTT.

The chain has TRBV5-8 and TRBJ1-1; D is undetermined. Germline lookup yields CDR1 SGHTS and CDR2 YDEGEE. This CDR3 comprises 11 residues. The V end was cut by 4 bases, the J end by 8 bases, with 9 bases between. The CDR3 loop reads CASSEIREAFF. CDR3 bases: TGTGCCAGCAGCGAAATCAGGGAAGCTTTCTTT.

The J gene is TRBJ1-4, the V gene TRBV5-4; 8 nucleotides agree with TRBD1. CDR1 is SGHNT, CDR2 YYREEE, per germline (reference sequence). The J segment lost 7 bases and the V segment lost 4 bases, leaving 12 bases of the junction unmatched. CDR3 size: 16 residues. In DNA form, the CDR3 reads TGTGCCAGCAGCGCCGCCCGGGACAGGACGCTTGAAAAACTGTTTTTT. It encodes CASSAARDRTLEKLFF.

This chain links TRBV5-6 with TRBJ1-4, with D possibly matching TRBD1 (5 bases). With 6 bases removed from V and 5 bases from J, the gap between germline ends came to 23 bases. This CDR3 comprises 17 residues. The germline V gene has CDR1 SGHDT and CDR2 YYEEEE. The CDR3 is CASTSGPSSWKNEKLFF. CDR3 nucleotide sequence: TGTGCCAGCACCTCGGGACCGTCCTCCTGGAAAAATGAAAAACTGTTTTTT.

This chain joins TRBV21-1 and TRBJ2-7; the table calls TRBD1, which could not be checked here. TRBV21-1 is noted as a pseudogene. The CDR3 consists of 14 residues. DNA of the CDR3: TGTGCCAGCAGCAAGACCCAGGGGGCTGGCGAGCAGTACGTC. Its protein is CASSKTQGAGEQYV.

This clone is a singleton in its sample. DNA of the CDR3: TGTGCCAGTAGTATCGAACTAGCGGGGGGGGATGAGCAGTTCTTC. This codes for CASSIELAGGDEQFF. V usage is TRBV19 and J usage is TRBJ2-1; 13 bases are shared with TRBD2. The V and J ends lost 3 bases and 8 bases, in that order; junction bases with no gene match: 4. There are 15 residues in the CDR3. Germline V gene data show CDR1 as LNHDA and CDR2 as SQIVND (reference sequence).

This clone has a single count. The rearrangement links TRBV14 to TRBJ1-1; D gene uncertain. Trimming left V 2 bases short and J 10 bases short, with 14 bases between. CDR1 and CDR2 from the germline V gene are SGHDN and FVKESK. The CDR3 is 13 amino acids. The DNA of the CDR3 is TGTGCCAGCAGCCAATCGAGTGGGTCGGTAGCTTTCTTT. Amino acid sequence: CASSQSSGSVAFF.

This rearrangement joins TRBV6-6 to TRBJ1-2; D perhaps matches TRBD1 (6 bases). V lost 0 bases, J lost 4 bases, and 15 bases lay in between. The CDR3 is 16 amino acids. From germline, CDR1 is MNHNY and CDR2 SVGAGI (reference sequence). The CDR3: CASSYSMQGNSYGYTF. The CDR3 DNA is TGTGCCAGCAGTTACTCGATGCAGGGGAATAGCTATGGCTACACCTTC.

J is TRBJ2-2 and V is TRBV2; 8 bases align to TRBD2. This CDR3 contains 14 residues. Germline V gene lookup returns CDR1 SNHLY and CDR2 FYNNEI. The J segment lost 2 bases and the V segment lost 8 bases, leaving 4 bases of the junction unmatched. This CDR3 reads CASGGLANTGELFF. In DNA form, the CDR3 reads TGTGCCAGCGGAGGACTAGCTAACACCGGGGAGCTGTTTTTT.

The V gene is TRBV5-1, the J gene TRBJ2-2; TRBD2 agrees at 9 bases. Germline V CDR1 and CDR2: SGHRS, YFSETQ. The trim removed 3 bases at V and 7 bases at J, leaving 7 bases unmatched. CDR3 length: 15 residues. CDR3 region: CASSSTTSGFGELFF. The CDR3 DNA reads TGCGCCAGCAGCTCAACGACTAGCGGTTTCGGGGAGCTGTTTTTT.

This clone was counted a single time. The chain is built from TRBV6-1 and TRBJ1-2, with a possible D match to TRBD1 (5 bases). Germline V gene lookup returns CDR1 MNHNS and CDR2 SASEGT. CDR3 length: 12 amino acids. The ends were cut back, 6 bases at V and 1 base at J, with 6 bases in the middle. This CDR3 is CASSQGNYGYTF. CDR3 DNA sequence: TGTGCCAGCAGCCAGGGTAACTATGGCTACACCTTC.

The J gene is TRBJ1-6, the V gene TRBV19; possibly TRBD1 for D (5 bases). V was shortened by 7 bases and J by 0 bases, with 13 bases between the two germline ends. The CDR3 totals 16 residues. Germline lookup yields CDR1 LNHDA and CDR2 SQIVND (reference sequence). This CDR3 reads CASNPGRISYNSPLHF. DNA for the CDR3: TGTGCCAGTAATCCGGGACGGATCTCCTATAATTCACCCCTCCACTTT.

The V call is TRBV7-9, the J call TRBJ1-4; a weak D match, TRBD1 (6 bases). Germline V gene sequence: CDR1 SEHNR, CDR2 FQNEAQ (reference sequence). V shed 1 base and J shed 6 bases, with 12 bases lying between them. The CDR3 has 15 amino acids. CDR3: CASSLVGQGYEKLFF. The CDR3 DNA follows: TGTGCCAGCAGCTTAGTTGGGCAGGGGTATGAAAAACTGTTTTTT.

This clone is labeled medium-sized. This chain joins TRBV30 and TRBJ2-5; D call uncertain. Germline V gives CDR1 GTSNPN, CDR2 SVGIG (reference sequence). Trimming removed 2 bases at V and 0 bases at J, with 10 bases between. The CDR3 runs to 14 residues. CDR3 amino acids: CAWSRTDYQETQYF. The CDR3 DNA reads as TGTGCCTGGAGTAGGACGGATTACCAAGAGACCCAGTACTTC. The variable domain in full, with the rest retrieved from reference TRBV30 and TRBJ2-5, is SQTIHQWPATLVQPVGSPLSLECTVEGTSNPNLYWYRQAAGRGLQLLFYSVGIGQISSEVPQNLSASRPQDRQFILSSKKLLLSDSGFYLCAWSRTDYQETQYFGPGTRLLVL.

The gene calls are TRBV18 and TRBJ2-2; TRBD2 matches 8 bases. Germline trimming cut 3 bases from V and 3 bases from J; bases unmatched to any gene: 6. CDR1 KGHSH and CDR2 LQKENI come from the germline V gene. CDR3 length: 16 residues. CDR3: CASSPAGLADTGELFF. CDR3 DNA: TGTGCCAGCTCACCGGCCGGACTAGCAGACACCGGGGAGCTGTTTTTT.

CDR3 nucleotides: TGTGCCAGTGTTCACCGGGACAGGAAGTTTAACTATGGCTACACCTTC. Protein sequence: CASVHRDRKFNYGYTF. V and J are TRBV19 and TRBJ1-2; TRBD1 agrees at 8 bases. The CDR3 extends over 16 amino acids. In germline, CDR1 is LNHDA, CDR2 SQIVND (reference sequence). Losses at the gene ends were 8 bases for V and 1 base for J; bases not matched to a gene: 12.

This clone was detected only a few times. The chain joins TRBV11-2 to TRBJ1-5; D unclear. CDR1 is SGHAT and CDR2 is FQNNGV in the germline V gene. Deletions cut 0 bases from V and 6 bases from J, with 6 bases between. The length of the CDR3 is 13 residues. The CDR3 DNA reads TGTGCCAGCAGCTTAGATTGGGTTCAGCCCCAGCATTTT. Its translation: CASSLDWVQPQHF.

V and J are TRBV7-6 and TRBJ2-3, with 8 bases that match TRBD1. The CDR3 loop spans 14 amino acids. CDR1 is SGHVS and CDR2 is FNYEAQ in the germline V gene. V was clipped by 5 bases and J by 3 bases; unmatched bases: 4. The CDR3 region is CASSKGQVTDTQYF. CDR3 DNA: TGTGCCAGCAGCAAGGGACAGGTGACAGATACGCAGTATTTT.

J is TRBJ2-4 and V is TRBV27; perhaps D is TRBD1 or TRBD2 (5 bases each). The CDR3 length is 13 residues. In germline, CDR1 is MNHEY, CDR2 SMNVEV (reference sequence). Trimming removed 8 bases from V and 2 bases from J, with 10 bases in between. DNA of the CDR3: TGTGCCAGCCGGGGCAGGACCAAAAACATTCAGTACTTC. This translates into CASRGRTKNIQYF.

V is TRBV18 and J is TRBJ2-3; D uncertain. The CDR3 runs 16 residues. The V end lost 2 bases, the J end lost 6 bases, and 18 bases lay between the germline ends. CDR1 and CDR2 from the germline V gene are KGHSH and LQKENI. The CDR3 reads CASSPRADARLDTQYF. The DNA for the CDR3 is TGTGCCAGCTCACCAAGGGCGGACGCCCGGCTGGATACGCAGTATTTT.

For the CDR3, the DNA is TGCGCCAGCAGCTCAACGACAGTACCGTCGAACACCGGGGAGCTGTTTTTT. It codes for CASSSTTVPSNTGELFF. The rearrangement uses TRBV5-1 and TRBJ2-2; TRBD1 is a possible D gene (5 bases). The germline CDR1 and CDR2 sequences are SGHRS and YFSETQ. V lost 3 bases and J 0 bases, leaving 15 bases between the germline ends. The CDR3 runs 17 residues.

The rearrangement links TRBV19 to TRBJ1-6; TRBD1 matches at 7 bases. With V trimmed by 6 bases and J by 9 bases, 5 bases remained unmatched. Germline CDR1 reads LNHDA; CDR2 reads SQIVND (reference sequence). The CDR3 sequence is 13 residues long. The chain's CDR3 is CASRGQGVSPLHF. Written as DNA, the CDR3 is TGTGCCAGTAGAGGGCAGGGGGTTTCACCCCTCCACTTT.

The J gene is TRBJ2-3, the V gene TRBV20-1; D gene uncertain. V was cut by 3 bases and J by 0 bases, with 13 bases left in between. Germline V gene sequence: CDR1 DFQATT, CDR2 SNEGSKA (reference sequence). The CDR3 totals 15 residues. CDR3 sequence (DNA): TGCAGTGCTAGTATGCGGCGGATCAGCACAGATACGCAGTATTTT. Protein: CSASMRRISTDTQYF.

The rearrangement joins TRBV5-8 to TRBJ1-2; D is ambiguous. The CDR3 loop spans 14 amino acids. V lost 3 bases to trimming and J lost 7 bases, with 16 bases between them. Germline V gene data show CDR1 as SGHTS and CDR2 as YDEGEE. The CDR3 nucleotides are TGTGCCAGCAGCTCCGCGGTTTCCCTACCTGGCTACACCTTC. Protein product: CASSSAVSLPGYTF.

This chain connects TRBV29-1 to TRBJ2-1; 9 positions match TRBD2. CDR3 length: 15 amino acids. Trimming took 5 bases from V and 0 from J; bases not matched to a gene: 5. The germline V gene has CDR1 SQVTM and CDR2 ANQGSEA. CDR3: CSVYGLASSYNEQFF. CDR3 DNA sequence: TGCAGCGTTTATGGACTAGCGAGCTCCTACAATGAGCAGTTCTTC.

J is TRBJ1-2 and V is TRBV9; TRBD1 is a possible D gene (6 bases). The V end was cut by 3 bases, the J end by 4 bases, with 22 bases between. This CDR3 is built from 17 residues. Germline V gene lookup returns CDR1 SGDLS and CDR2 YYNGEE. CDR3 loop: CASSGSVSYDRTYGYTF. The CDR3 DNA follows: TGTGCCAGCAGCGGATCAGTATCCTACGACAGGACCTATGGCTACACCTTC. Full variable domain (rest looked up from reference TRBV9 and TRBJ1-2): DSGVTQTPKHLITATGQRVTLRCSPRSGDLSVYWYQQSLDQGLQFLIQYYNGEERAKGNILERFSAQQFPDLHSELNLSSLELGDSALYFCASSGSVSYDRTYGYTFGSGTRLTVV.

The chain employs TRBV5-1 and TRBJ1-1; possible D gene TRBD1, 5 bases. Per the germline V gene, CDR1 is SGHRS and CDR2 is YFSETQ. V lost 7 bases and J 3 bases, leaving 13 bases between the germline ends. The CDR3 runs to 13 residues. The CDR3 reads CASQIDSYTEAFF. DNA for the CDR3: TGCGCCAGCCAGATAGACAGTTACACTGAAGCTTTCTTT.

The gene calls are TRBV7-9 and TRBJ1-4; D possibly corresponds to TRBD1 (5 bases). This CDR3 comprises 13 residues. V was trimmed by 5 bases and J by 10 bases, leaving 14 bases between them. Germline values: CDR1 SEHNR, CDR2 FQNEAQ (reference sequence). CDR3 amino acids: CASSPGASLKLFF. The CDR3 nucleotides are TGTGCCAGCAGCCCCGGGGCCTCCCTAAAACTGTTTTTT.

The V gene is TRBV3-1 (or the pseudogene TRBV3-2), the J gene TRBJ1-2; 8 bases are a match to TRBD1. Germline V gene lookup returns CDR1 LGHDT and CDR2 YNNKEL (reference sequence). This CDR3 spans 14 amino acids. Germline trimming cut 3 bases from V and 8 bases from J; bases unmatched to any gene: 8. The CDR3 DNA reads TGTGCCAGCAGCCAGACAGGGGTAGCGGGGGGCTACACCTTC. It specifies CASSQTGVAGGYTF.